This TCR beta chain originates from a study of cytomegalovirus exposure and HLA in healthy donors. It was with 60 Vbeta and 13 Jbeta primers that the PCR ran. TCRdb's table, derived via immunoSEQ multiplex PCR, lists solely in-frame clones and lacks some. The data hold about 160,000 clones, with about four fifths observed a single time. This clone showed up just a few times. This CDR3 has 16 residues. J was trimmed by 1 base and V by 6 bases; bases with no gene match: 10. Germline loops: CDR1 LNHDA, CDR2 SQIVND (reference sequence). The sample comprised PBMCs. The gene calls are TRBV19 and TRBJ2-3; TRBD1 matches at 7 bases. The sequence was obtained from a human donor in good health. The CDR3 bases are TGTGCCAGTAGACCAGGAACAGGGGATGGCACAGATACGCAGTATTTT. Its translation: CASRPGTGDGTDTQYF. The full variable domain, rest sourced from reference TRBV19 and TRBJ2-3, is DGGITQSPKYLFRKEGQNVTLSCEQNLNHDAMYWYRQDPGQGLRLIYYSQIVNDFQKGDIAEGYSVSREKKESFPLTVTSAQKNPTAFYLCASRPGTGDGTDTQYFGPGTRLTVL.